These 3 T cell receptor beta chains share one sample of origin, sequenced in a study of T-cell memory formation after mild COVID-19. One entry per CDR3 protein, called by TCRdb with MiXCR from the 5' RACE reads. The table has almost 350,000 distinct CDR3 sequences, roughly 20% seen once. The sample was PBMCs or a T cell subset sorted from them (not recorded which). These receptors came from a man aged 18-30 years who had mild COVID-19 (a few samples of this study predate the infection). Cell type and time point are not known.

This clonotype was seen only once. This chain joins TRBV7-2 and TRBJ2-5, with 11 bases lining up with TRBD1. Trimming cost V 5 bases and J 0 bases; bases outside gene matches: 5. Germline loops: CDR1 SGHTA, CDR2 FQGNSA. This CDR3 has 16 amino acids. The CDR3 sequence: CASSPGTGGNQETQYF. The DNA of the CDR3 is TGTGCCAGCAGCCCGGGGACAGGGGGTAACCAAGAGACCCAGTACTTC.

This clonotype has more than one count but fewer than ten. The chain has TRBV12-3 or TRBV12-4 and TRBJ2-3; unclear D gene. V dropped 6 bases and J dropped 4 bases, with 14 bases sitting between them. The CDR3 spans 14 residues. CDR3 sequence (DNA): TGTGCCAGCAGGGGCCTCTACCTCGCAGATACGCAGTATTTT. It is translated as CASRGLYLADTQYF.

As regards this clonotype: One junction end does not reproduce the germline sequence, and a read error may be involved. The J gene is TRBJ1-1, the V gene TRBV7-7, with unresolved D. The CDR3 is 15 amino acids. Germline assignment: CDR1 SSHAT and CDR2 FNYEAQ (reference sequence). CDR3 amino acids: CASSSLAGTDTEAFF. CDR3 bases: TGTGCTAGCAGCTCCCTGGCGGGTACGGACACTGAAGCTTTCTTT.